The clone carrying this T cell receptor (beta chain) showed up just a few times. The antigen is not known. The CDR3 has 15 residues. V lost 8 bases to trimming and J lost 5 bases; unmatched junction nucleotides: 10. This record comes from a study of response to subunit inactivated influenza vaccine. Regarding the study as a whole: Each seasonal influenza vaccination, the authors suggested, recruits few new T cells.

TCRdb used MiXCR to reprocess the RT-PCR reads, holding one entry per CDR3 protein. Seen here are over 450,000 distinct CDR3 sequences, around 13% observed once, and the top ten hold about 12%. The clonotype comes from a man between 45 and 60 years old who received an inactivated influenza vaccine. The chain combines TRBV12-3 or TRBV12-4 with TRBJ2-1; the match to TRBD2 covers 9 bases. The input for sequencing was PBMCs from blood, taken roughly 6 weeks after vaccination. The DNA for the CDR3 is TGTGCCAGCCGCAGGGGGACTAGCAGACACAATGAGCAGTTCTTC. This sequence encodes CASRRGTSRHNEQFF.